This paragraph reports one T cell receptor (beta chain). The data were produced by immunoSEQ multiplex PCR, yet TCRdb's version contains in-frame clones alone and is incomplete. The sample includes roughly 760,000 clones, 74% of them seen just once. Donors had no recently reported acute infections or vaccinations and were HIV-negative. The data originate from a study of shared clonotypes between healthy human individuals. In the study overall: Per-donor plates numbered three CD4 naive, three CD4 memory, two CD8 naive and one CD8 memory.

The CDR3 has 13 residues. Germline CDR1 SGHRS, CDR2 YFSETQ. The ends were cut back, 0 bases at V and 7 bases at J, with 10 bases in the middle. Sequenced material: memory CD4+ T cells sorted from blood. Subset described: CD45RA-negative fraction. The TCR sequence derives from a woman aged 25 to 39 in good health. V and J are TRBV5-1 and TRBJ1-2; D unresolved. The CDR3 DNA follows: TGCGCCAGCAGCTTGGAAGGGTTAACTGGCTACACCTTC. As protein: CASSLEGLTGYTF.